The 6 T cell receptor beta chains below come from one sample, sequenced in a study of cytotoxic CD8 clonotypes in ibrutinib-treated CLL. Measured with immunoSEQ multiplex PCR; TCRdb has only the in-frame clones, and not every one. The sample has about 160,000 clones; approximately 84% are singletons. Sequencing was performed on PBMCs, taken after 24 months of ibrutinib treatment. These receptors were collected from a human donor with chronic lymphocytic leukemia.

V usage is TRBV10-2 and J usage is TRBJ2-1, with a tentative D call TRBD2 (6 bases). Trimming took 8 bases from V and 1 from J, leaving 12 bases between them. The CDR3 length is 14 residues. The V gene's germline CDR1 is WSHSY and CDR2 SAAADI. This CDR3 reads CASGERVSYNEQFF. CDR3 sequence (DNA): TGCGCCAGCGGGGAGCGGGTTTCCTACAATGAGCAGTTCTTC.

V gene TRBV28 combines with J gene TRBJ2-1, with 10 nucleotides matching TRBD2. CDR1 is MDHEN, CDR2 SYDVKM, per germline. Trimming at V came to 7 bases and at J to 4 bases, leaving 10 bases not matched to a gene. The CDR3 consists of 16 residues. The CDR3 loop reads CASKAGTSVPYNEQFF. The CDR3 coding sequence is TGTGCCAGCAAAGCCGGGACTAGCGTACCGTACAATGAGCAGTTCTTC.

This clone occurred once. V gene TRBV9 combines with J gene TRBJ1-3, with D perhaps matching TRBD1 (5 bases). Trimming removed 4 bases from V and 3 bases from J, with 17 bases in between. CDR1 and CDR2 (germline): SGDLS, YYNGEE. The length of the CDR3 is 16 residues. Here the CDR3 reads CASSPEGRAHGNTIYF. The CDR3 region has the DNA TGTGCCAGCAGCCCCGAGGGGCGGGCACATGGAAACACCATATATTTT.

This chain connects TRBV7-9 to TRBJ2-3; tentatively, D is TRBD1 (5 bases). V was trimmed by 1 base and J by 5 bases, leaving 13 bases between them. The germline CDR1 and CDR2 sequences are SEHNR and FQNEAQ (reference sequence). CDR3 length equals 15 residues. The CDR3 loop reads CASSLGGARGDTQYF. In DNA, the CDR3 is TGTGCCAGCAGCTTAGGTGGAGCAAGGGGAGATACGCAGTATTTT. Together with reference TRBV7-9 and TRBJ2-3, the CDR3 gives the full variable domain: DTGVSQNPRHKITKRGQNVTFRCDPISEHNRLYWYRQTLGQGPEFLTYFQNEAQLEKSRLLSDRFSAERPKGSFSTLEIQRTEQGDSAMYLCASSLGGARGDTQYFGPGTRLTVL.

V usage is TRBV18 and J usage is TRBJ1-4, with D possibly matching TRBD1 (5 bases). Germline V gives CDR1 KGHSH, CDR2 LQKENI. The CDR3 loop spans 14 amino acids. Trimming took 3 bases from V and 7 from J, leaving 12 bases between them. The CDR3 bases are TGTGCCAGCTCACCCCAGGGTAGGGGTGAAAAACTGTTTTTT. This sequence encodes CASSPQGRGEKLFF.

The chain carries TRBV6-5 and TRBJ1-1, with 7 bases aligning to TRBD1. This CDR3 comprises 14 residues. In germline, CDR1 is MNHEY, CDR2 SVGAGI. Trimming removed 6 bases from V and 0 bases from J; junction bases left unmatched: 4. CDR3 coding DNA: TGTGCCAGCAGAGCGACAGGGATGAACACTGAAGCTTTCTTT. This encodes CASRATGMNTEAFF.